This T cell receptor (beta chain) is from a study of CD8 T cells in ankylosing spondylitis. Many counts were recorded for this clonotype. Its cognate antigen is unknown. Quantitative 5'-RACE with molecular barcodes was used to make the TCR beta libraries. TCRdb reprocessed the 5' RACE reads with MiXCR, giving one entry per CDR3 protein. The profile shows about 220,000 distinct CDR3 sequences, just under 7.5% of them singletons. Trimming cost V 1 base and J 1 base, with 13 bases left between them. Germline V CDR1 and CDR2: LGHNA, YNFKEQ. There are 16 residues in the CDR3. Regarding the study as a whole: Within ankylosing spondylitis blood, a TCR beta motif made up of seven to nine highly homologous variants appeared to be characteristic.

The clonotype was recovered from a male donor with ankylosing spondylitis. The sample comprised blood, either unsorted or a sorted T cell fraction (not recorded which). This chain links TRBV4-2 with TRBJ1-1; tentatively, D is TRBD1 (6 bases). In DNA form, the CDR3 reads TGTGCCAGCAGCCAAGGCCAGGGGCGAGCGAACACTGAAGCTTTCTTT. Its translation is CASSQGQGRANTEAFF.